One and the same sample provided the 30 T cell receptor beta chains below, sequenced in a study of blood T cell repertoires in COVID-19. Produced via immunoSEQ multiplex PCR; TCRdb's table is partial and in-frame only. Among 45,000 or so clones listed, 87% were seen once. The sample consisted of peripheral blood. The receptors shown here come from a man aged 35 to 55 with COVID-19, enrolled during active disease.

This chain connects TRBV5-6 to TRBJ2-7; 7 bases match TRBD2. The CDR3 contains 15 residues. J was trimmed by 6 bases and V by 3 bases; bases with no gene match: 12. Looked up from germline, CDR1 is SGHDT and CDR2 is YYEEEE. CDR3: CASSYPGGLEGEQYF. CDR3 bases: TGTGCCAGCAGCTACCCGGGGGGACTCGAGGGCGAGCAGTACTTC.

This chain uses TRBV18 with TRBJ1-1; 11 nucleotides agree with TRBD1. Germline values: CDR1 KGHSH, CDR2 LQKENI. The junction had 5 bases not matched to a gene; V was cut back by 7 bases and J by 4 bases. The CDR3 has 14 residues. The CDR3 nucleotides are TGTGCCAGCTTTCTGGGGACAGGGGGCACTGAAGCTTTCTTT. Amino acids: CASFLGTGGTEAFF.

The chain uses TRBV5-1 and TRBJ2-5, with 8 bases fitting TRBD2. Germline CDR1 reads SGHRS; CDR2 reads YFSETQ. This CDR3 region has 17 residues. Germline trimming cut 0 bases from V and 2 bases from J; bases unmatched to any gene: 9. The CDR3 sequence is CASSLGQMAGGQETQYF. The CDR3 DNA reads as TGCGCCAGCAGCTTGGGCCAAATGGCGGGAGGACAAGAGACCCAGTACTTC. The full variable domain, completed using reference TRBV5-1 and TRBJ2-5, is KAGVTQTPRYLIKTRGQQVTLSCSPISGHRSVSWYQQTPGQGLQFLFEYFSETQRNKGNFPGRFSGRQFSNSRSEMNVSTLELGDSALYLCASSLGQMAGGQETQYFGPGTRLLVL.

The gene calls are TRBV6-5 and TRBJ2-3, with 8 bases lining up with TRBD1. This CDR3 comprises 15 residues. CDR1 is MNHEY and CDR2 is SVGAGI in the germline V gene. V lost 6 bases to trimming and J lost 0 bases; unmatched junction nucleotides: 5. The CDR3 reads CASRWTGTSTDTQYF. The CDR3 DNA follows: TGTGCCAGCAGATGGACAGGGACCAGCACAGATACGCAGTATTTT.

The chain links TRBV7-2 to TRBJ1-2; D not resolved. The CDR3 consists of 14 residues. Germline CDR1 reads SGHTA; CDR2 reads FQGNSA. Trimming took off 3 bases at V and 4 bases at J, with 12 bases between the two ends. The DNA of the CDR3 is TGTGCCAGCAGCTTCCCGAGGCCTCTCTATGGCTACACCTTC. The encoded protein is CASSFPRPLYGYTF.

The rearrangement links TRBV5-1 to TRBJ1-6, with D possibly being TRBD1 (5 bases). This CDR3 has 15 residues. V dropped 1 base and J dropped 15 bases, with 20 bases sitting between them. Germline CDR1 SGHRS, CDR2 YFSETQ. CDR3 protein: CASSLSSGLINFLHF. The CDR3 DNA sequence: TGCGCCAGCAGCTTGTCGTCGGGACTGATAAATTTCCTCCACTTT.

The chain's CDR3 is CASSPLSSTDTQYF. DNA for the CDR3: TGTGCCAGCTCACCACTCTCTAGCACAGATACGCAGTATTTT. The chain employs TRBV18 and TRBJ2-3; D call uncertain. Germline CDR1 and CDR2: KGHSH and LQKENI. The CDR3 extends over 14 amino acids. V was shortened by 1 base and J by 0 bases, with 5 bases between the two germline ends.

The rearrangement links TRBV12-3 or TRBV12-4 to TRBJ2-1, with D unresolved. The V end lost 3 bases, the J end lost 3 bases, and 6 bases lay between the germline ends. CDR3 length equals 13 residues. For the CDR3, the DNA is TGTGCCAGCAGTTTCGAGAACTACAATGAGCAGTTCTTC. This sequence encodes CASSFENYNEQFF.

The chain is built from TRBV6-2 or TRBV6-3 and TRBJ2-7, with 12 bases identical to TRBD2. The CDR3 extends over 14 amino acids. The germline V gene has CDR1 MNHEY and CDR2 SVGEGT. V was clipped by 6 bases and J by 6 bases; unmatched bases: 6. The CDR3 region has the DNA TGTGCCAGCAGCCACGTGACTAGCGGGAGCGAGCAGTACTTC. Amino acid sequence: CASSHVTSGSEQYF.

The chain has TRBV5-1 and TRBJ2-5, with D perhaps TRBD2 (6 bases). The V end was cut by 1 base, the J end by 5 bases, with 15 bases between. CDR3 size: 15 residues. CDR1 and CDR2 from the germline V gene are SGHRS and YFSETQ. CDR3 nucleotide sequence: TGCGCCAGCAGCTTGACCGGGGGAGTCGGTGAGACCCAGTACTTC. Translation: CASSLTGGVGETQYF.

V gene TRBV10-3 combines with J gene TRBJ2-3, with 9 nucleotides matching TRBD1. The CDR3 has 14 amino acids. The ends lost 4 bases at V and 3 bases at J; junction bases unmatched: 2. Germline V gene sequence: CDR1 ENHRY, CDR2 SYGVKD. The CDR3, as DNA: TGTGCCATCAGTGGGGGGACAGGGACAGATACGCAGTATTTT. Translation gives CAISGGTGTDTQYF.

The chain employs TRBV6-4 and TRBJ1-1, with D hard to call. Per the germline V gene, CDR1 is MRHNA and CDR2 is SNTAGT. The CDR3 covers 15 residues. Trimming cost V 3 bases and J 4 bases, with 15 bases left between them. Written as DNA, the CDR3 is TGTGCCAGCAGTGAAACCGGTGCCCCGAGCACTGAAGCTTTCTTT. This sequence encodes CASSETGAPSTEAFF.

The rearrangement uses TRBV12-3 or TRBV12-4 and TRBJ2-3; D is ambiguous. CDR3 size: 13 residues. V lost 7 bases to trimming and J lost 15 bases, with 23 bases between them. The CDR3 DNA follows: TGTGCCAGCATACCGTCCCTTGGAGCCGTAGGATATTTT. Encoded protein: CASIPSLGAVGYF.

This clone was seen only a few times. The V and J genes are TRBV4-1 and TRBJ2-3; 14 bases are shared with TRBD2. With 0 bases clipped from V and 2 bases from J, the junction kept 1 base outside the gene matches. The CDR3 sequence is 17 residues long. The germline V gene encodes CDR1 MGHRA and CDR2 YSYEKL. The chain's CDR3 is CASSQEGLAGVTDTQYF. For the CDR3, the DNA is TGCGCCAGCAGCCAAGAGGGACTAGCGGGAGTCACAGATACGCAGTATTTT.

The chain carries TRBV3-1 (or the pseudogene TRBV3-2) and TRBJ2-1; 10 nucleotides match TRBD1. Trimming at V came to 4 bases and at J to 7 bases, leaving 7 bases not matched to a gene. CDR1 and CDR2 from the germline V gene are LGHDT and YNNKEL (reference sequence). CDR3 size: 15 residues. The CDR3 loop is CASSLGQGLRNEQFF. CDR3 in DNA: TGTGCCAGCAGCCTGGGACAGGGGCTGAGGAATGAGCAGTTCTTC.

The V call is TRBV25-1, the J call TRBJ2-7; possible D gene TRBD2, 6 bases. The V end was cut by 6 bases, the J end by 0 bases, with 12 bases between. The CDR3 sequence is 14 residues long. Germline-derived CDR1 and CDR2 are MGHDK and SYGVNS. The CDR3, as DNA: TGTGCCAGCAGACCCCTGGGAGGCTCCTACGAGCAGTACTTC. This gives the protein CASRPLGGSYEQYF.

The gene calls are TRBV13 and TRBJ2-7; 11 positions agree with TRBD2. This CDR3 region has 17 residues. The J segment lost 4 bases and the V segment lost 4 bases, leaving 12 bases of the junction unmatched. Germline V lookup: CDR1 PRHDT, CDR2 FYEKMQ (reference sequence). CDR3 sequence: CASSSSGLAGGRYEQYF. The CDR3 DNA sequence: TGTGCCAGCAGCTCTTCCGGACTAGCGGGTGGGAGATACGAGCAGTACTTC.

This chain joins TRBV28 and TRBJ1-3; 7 bases match TRBD1. With V trimmed by 5 bases and J by 0 bases, 1 base remained unmatched. The length of the CDR3 is 14 residues. The V gene's germline CDR1 is MDHEN and CDR2 SYDVKM. CDR3 sequence: CASSRQGSGNTIYF. CDR3 coding DNA: TGTGCCAGCAGTAGACAGGGCTCTGGAAACACCATATATTTT.

The chain is built from TRBV19 and TRBJ1-6; 9 bases match TRBD1. The V segment lost 10 bases and the J segment 10 bases; nucleotides outside the gene matches: 8. The CDR3 contains 13 residues. CDR1 is LNHDA and CDR2 is SQIVND in the germline V gene (reference sequence). CDR3 region: CATADRGDSPLHF. DNA of the CDR3: TGTGCCACGGCGGACAGGGGTGACTCACCCCTCCACTTT. Variable domain in full (rest from reference TRBV19 and TRBJ1-6): DGGITQSPKYLFRKEGQNVTLSCEQNLNHDAMYWYRQDPGQGLRLIYYSQIVNDFQKGDIAEGYSVSREKKESFPLTVTSAQKNPTAFYLCATADRGDSPLHFGNGTRLTVT.

This chain links TRBV7-6 with TRBJ2-1, with D perhaps TRBD1 (6 bases). V was clipped by 1 base and J by 6 bases, with 16 bases between them. Germline V gene sequence: CDR1 SGHVS, CDR2 FNYEAQ. The CDR3 is made up of 16 amino acids. The CDR3 loop is CASSLVARLGGNEQFF. CDR3 DNA sequence: TGTGCCAGCAGCTTAGTTGCTAGGCTAGGGGGCAATGAGCAGTTCTTC.

Here the CDR3 reads CACQADRVETQYF. Written as DNA, the CDR3 is TGTGCCTGCCAAGCGGACAGGGTAGAGACCCAGTACTTC. The rearrangement links TRBV2 to TRBJ2-5; 8 bases map to TRBD1. J gave up 4 bases and V 11 bases, and 9 bases lay outside the gene matches. The CDR3 covers 13 residues. Germline V gives CDR1 SNHLY, CDR2 FYNNEI.

The V gene is TRBV4-1, the J gene TRBJ1-4; 7 positions match TRBD1. CDR1 is MGHRA and CDR2 is YSYEKL in the germline V gene. The CDR3 has 16 residues. With V trimmed by 0 bases and J by 3 bases, 4 bases remained unmatched. The CDR3, as DNA: TGCGCCAGCAGCCAAGAACAGGGGAGGCCTAATGAAAAACTGTTTTTT. Its translation is CASSQEQGRPNEKLFF.

The rearrangement joins TRBV27 to TRBJ1-1; weak D call: TRBD1 (6 bases). Germline CDR1 and CDR2: MNHEY and SMNVEV (reference sequence). The CDR3 is 14 residues long. Trimming stripped 9 bases from V and 5 bases from J, with 19 bases between. In DNA form, the CDR3 reads TGTGCCAGTTCCGGGGTCCAGGGGTGGACTGAAGCTTTCTTT. This gives the protein CASSGVQGWTEAFF.

The rearrangement uses TRBV4-1 and TRBJ2-1; TRBD2 agrees at 12 bases. From germline, CDR1 is MGHRA and CDR2 YSYEKL. The CDR3 spans 17 residues. V gave up 4 bases and J gave up 4 bases; unmatched junction bases: 8. The CDR3 DNA reads TGCGCCAGCAGCCCACCCCGCGGGACTAGCGGGTACAATGAGCAGTTCTTC. Its protein product is CASSPPRGTSGYNEQFF.

The chain combines TRBV3-1 (or the pseudogene TRBV3-2) with TRBJ2-7; 12 bases are shared with TRBD2. V lost 4 bases to trimming and J lost 1 base; unmatched junction nucleotides: 2. The CDR3 totals 15 residues. From germline, CDR1 is LGHDT and CDR2 YNNKEL (reference sequence). CDR3 sequence reads: CASSLLAGGSYEQYF. DNA of the CDR3: TGTGCCAGCAGCCTCCTAGCGGGAGGGTCCTACGAGCAGTACTTC.

This clone came up a few times. The chain has TRBV2 and TRBJ1-3, with TRBD1 identical over 7 bases. Trimming took 4 bases from V and 0 from J; bases not matched to a gene: 3. The CDR3 totals 15 residues. Germline lookup yields CDR1 SNHLY and CDR2 FYNNEI. The CDR3 DNA follows: TGTGCCAGCAGTGGGGACAGCTTCTCTGGAAACACCATATATTTT. This gives the protein CASSGDSFSGNTIYF. The whole variable domain, remainder taken from reference TRBV2 and TRBJ1-3, is EPEVTQTPSHQVTQMGQEVILRCVPISNHLYFYWYRQILGQKVEFLVSFYNNEISEKSEIFDDQFSVERPDGSNFTLKIRSTKLEDSAMYFCASSGDSFSGNTIYFGEGSWLTVV.

The rearrangement uses TRBV5-1 and TRBJ2-2, with unresolved D. CDR1 and CDR2 (germline): SGHRS, YFSETQ. This CDR3 is built from 14 residues. With 3 bases removed from V and 3 bases from J, the gap between germline ends came to 9 bases. The CDR3 region is CASSYDMDTGELFF. Written as DNA, the CDR3 is TGCGCCAGCAGCTACGACATGGACACCGGGGAGCTGTTTTTT.

The chain has TRBV11-3 and TRBJ2-5; D gene unclear. Germline loops: CDR1 SGHNT, CDR2 YENEEA. V was trimmed by 5 bases and J by 4 bases, leaving 5 bases between them. The CDR3 is 11 amino acids. In nucleotides, the CDR3 is TGTGCCAGCAGCCTCCGAGAGACCCAGTACTTC. It codes for CASSLRETQYF. The variable domain in full, completed from reference TRBV11-3 and TRBJ2-5, reads EAGVVQSPRYKIIEKKQPVAFWCNPISGHNTLYWYLQNLGQGPELLIRYENEEAVDDSQLPKDRFSAERLKGVDSTLKIQPAELGDSAVYLCASSLRETQYFGPGTRLLVL.

This chain uses TRBV7-2 with TRBJ2-7, with 7 positions matching TRBD2. In germline, CDR1 is SGHTA, CDR2 FQGNSA. V was pared by 1 base and J by 5 bases, with 5 bases of the junction left unmatched. This CDR3 is built from 14 residues. CDR3 region: CASSLVGGSHEQYF. The CDR3 DNA follows: TGTGCCAGCAGCTTAGTGGGCGGGAGCCACGAGCAGTACTTC.

This chain connects TRBV27 to TRBJ1-1, with TRBD1 matching over 8 bases. The V and J ends lost 5 bases and 1 base, in that order; junction bases with no gene match: 21. Germline V gives CDR1 MNHEY, CDR2 SMNVEV (reference sequence). CDR3 length equals 20 residues. Written as DNA, the CDR3 is TGTGCCAGCAGTCCGAGGACAGGGATCTTTCCTCAGTCCACGAACACTGAAGCTTTCTTT. This encodes CASSPRTGIFPQSTNTEAFF.